Below are 23 T cell receptor beta chains sequenced from a single sample in a study of blood T cell repertoires in COVID-19. Clones were sequenced by immunoSEQ multiplex PCR, and TCRdb holds only the in-frame ones, with some missing. Here the sample spans about 42,000 clones, 70% to 90% being singletons. The sample was peripheral blood. The source is a woman in her 70s in a cohort sampled during active COVID-19.

The rearrangement uses TRBV28 and TRBJ2-7; 12 nucleotides match TRBD2. With 3 bases clipped from V and 5 bases from J, the junction kept 5 bases outside the gene matches. The CDR3 covers 15 residues. Germline V gene data show CDR1 as MDHEN and CDR2 as SYDVKM. CDR3 in DNA: TGTGCCAGCAGTTTCCCGGGACTAGCGGGCCACGAGCAGTACTTC. This translates into CASSFPGLAGHEQYF.

V is TRBV6-5 and J is TRBJ2-1; TRBD1 aligns across 7 bases. This CDR3 is built from 14 residues. After removal of 0 bases from V and 8 bases from J, the junction contained 4 bases not matched to a gene. Germline CDR1 reads MNHEY; CDR2 reads SVGAGI. CDR3 bases: TGTGCCAGCAGTTACTCGGGACAGTTCCATGAGCAGTTCTTC. It specifies CASSYSGQFHEQFF.

The rearrangement joins TRBV5-1 to TRBJ2-1; D gene unclear. Trimming removed 2 bases from V and 2 bases from J, with 11 bases in between. The germline CDR1 and CDR2 sequences are SGHRS and YFSETQ. CDR3 length equals 15 residues. The chain's CDR3 is CASSFGRPAYNEQFF. The CDR3 DNA is TGCGCCAGCAGCTTTGGCAGGCCAGCCTACAATGAGCAGTTCTTC.

The rearrangement joins TRBV13 to TRBJ1-5; TRBD1 might be the D (5 bases). The ends were cut back, 3 bases at V and 0 bases at J, with 9 bases in the middle. The CDR3 has 15 amino acids. Looked up from germline, CDR1 is PRHDT and CDR2 is FYEKMQ (reference sequence). The CDR3 loop is CASSLGQVSNQPQHF. CDR3 DNA: TGTGCCAGCAGCTTGGGGCAGGTTAGCAATCAGCCCCAGCATTTT. Drawing the rest from reference TRBV13 and TRBJ1-5, the complete variable domain is AAGVIQSPRHLIKEKRETATLKCYPIPRHDTVYWYQQGPGQDPQFLISFYEKMQSDKGSIPDRFSAQQFSDYHSELNMSSLELGDSALYFCASSLGQVSNQPQHFGDGTRLSIL.

This chain joins TRBV18 and TRBJ2-3; 13 positions match TRBD2. The CDR3 runs to 17 residues. The trim removed 3 bases at V and 2 bases at J, leaving 5 bases unmatched. Per the germline V gene, CDR1 is KGHSH and CDR2 is LQKENI. The DNA of the CDR3 is TGTGCCAGCTCACCTTCGGGACTAGCGGGATTCACAGATACGCAGTATTTT. Protein sequence: CASSPSGLAGFTDTQYF.

This chain links TRBV18 with TRBJ2-7, with D hard to call. CDR1 KGHSH and CDR2 LQKENI come from the germline V gene. The CDR3 has 16 residues. The germline V and J ends were trimmed by 2 bases and 0 bases, with 14 bases remaining between them. The CDR3 region has the DNA TGTGCCAGCTCACCAGAGGTCGCGGTAGTCTCCTACGAGCAGTACTTC. Its translation is CASSPEVAVVSYEQYF.

This clone occurred a few times. The CDR3 DNA follows: TGTGCCAGCAGTTTGCGCCCGGGCCAGGGGGCGTTCAAACCCTACGAGCAGTACTTC. Translated, it gives CASSLRPGQGAFKPYEQYF. The rearrangement links TRBV28 to TRBJ2-7; 8 nucleotides line up with TRBD1. CDR1 MDHEN and CDR2 SYDVKM come from the germline V gene. The CDR3 is 19 residues long. With 3 bases clipped from V and 2 bases from J, the junction kept 18 bases outside the gene matches. Filled out from reference TRBV28 and TRBJ2-7, the complete variable domain reads DVKVTQSSRYLVKRTGEKVFLECVQDMDHENMFWYRQDPGLGLRLIYFSYDVKMKEKGDIPEGYSVSREKKERFSLILESASTNQTSMYLCASSLRPGQGAFKPYEQYFGPGTRLTVT.

The J gene is TRBJ2-3, the V gene TRBV20-1; possibly TRBD2 for D (5 bases). The CDR3 totals 14 residues. V lost 3 bases to trimming and J lost 3 bases, with 13 bases between them. CDR1 and CDR2 from the germline V gene are DFQATT and SNEGSKA (reference sequence). As DNA, the CDR3 is TGCAGTGCTAGTTCCGGGGTGGGGACAGATACGCAGTATTTT. This sequence encodes CSASSGVGTDTQYF.

The chain is built from TRBV3-1 (or the pseudogene TRBV3-2) and TRBJ2-2; 10 bases match TRBD2. The CDR3 is made up of 17 amino acids. J gave up 1 base and V 1 base, and 3 bases lay outside the gene matches. CDR1 is LGHDT and CDR2 is YNNKEL in the germline V gene (reference sequence). The CDR3 DNA is TGTGCCAGCAGCCAAGGTCTAGCGGGAGTGAACACCGGGGAGCTGTTTTTT. This codes for CASSQGLAGVNTGELFF.

This clone was observed a single time. The rearrangement links TRBV19 to TRBJ2-5, with 7 bases identical to TRBD2. J lost 2 bases, V lost 7 bases, and 13 bases had no gene match. The V gene's germline CDR1 is LNHDA and CDR2 SQIVND (reference sequence). The length of the CDR3 is 16 residues. CDR3 protein: CASKARAGWVQETQYF. In nucleotides, the CDR3 is TGTGCCAGTAAGGCGCGAGCGGGATGGGTTCAAGAGACCCAGTACTTC.

This sequence joins TRBV7-9 and TRBJ2-5; D is unclear. The CDR3 sequence is 13 residues long. The germline CDR1 and CDR2 sequences are SEHNR and FQNEAQ (reference sequence). V dropped 3 bases and J dropped 1 base, with 6 bases sitting between them. The CDR3 nucleotides are TGTGCCAGCAGCTTTGGCGGCCAAGAGACCCAGTACTTC. It specifies CASSFGGQETQYF. Complete variable domain (other parts from reference TRBV7-9 and TRBJ2-5): DTGVSQNPRHKITKRGQNVTFRCDPISEHNRLYWYRQTLGQGPEFLTYFQNEAQLEKSRLLSDRFSAERPKGSFSTLEIQRTEQGDSAMYLCASSFGGQETQYFGPGTRLLVL.

This chain links TRBV15 with TRBJ2-6; 8 positions agree with TRBD1. Trimming at V came to 5 bases and at J to 0 bases, leaving 9 bases not matched to a gene. The CDR3 is 18 residues long. Germline CDR1 is LNHNV and CDR2 is YYDKDF (reference sequence). The CDR3 DNA reads TGTGCCACCAGCCGCGACAGGGGTTCACTCTCTGGGGCCAACGTCCTGACTTTC. The encoded protein is CATSRDRGSLSGANVLTF.

This clone occurred a few times. The V and J genes are TRBV9 and TRBJ2-7, with 11 bases lining up with TRBD2. V trimming: 3 bases; J trimming: 3 bases; junction bases outside the gene matches: 2. The CDR3 loop spans 14 amino acids. Germline loops: CDR1 SGDLS, CDR2 YYNGEE. The CDR3 protein is CASSGSGRVYEQYF. The CDR3, as DNA: TGTGCCAGCAGCGGTAGCGGGAGGGTCTACGAGCAGTACTTC.

The rearrangement uses TRBV5-1 and TRBJ2-3; D unresolved. There are 14 residues in the CDR3. With 4 bases removed from V and 0 bases from J, the gap between germline ends came to 9 bases. Looked up from germline, CDR1 is SGHRS and CDR2 is YFSETQ. The CDR3 reads CASSTVHSTDTQYF. CDR3 bases: TGCGCCAGCAGCACAGTTCATAGCACAGATACGCAGTATTTT.

The gene calls are TRBV4-3 and TRBJ2-2; D is undetermined. In germline, CDR1 is LGHNA, CDR2 YSLEER. The V end lost 0 bases, the J end lost 7 bases, and 12 bases lay between the germline ends. The CDR3 has 15 residues. The CDR3 coding sequence is TGCGCCAGCAGCCAAGAACGCAGGTCGGTCGGGGAGCTGTTTTTT. The encoded protein is CASSQERRSVGELFF.

The chain recombines TRBV7-2 with TRBJ2-7; TRBD2 matches 14 bases. The CDR3 length is 15 residues. Germline CDR1 and CDR2: SGHTA and FQGNSA. The trim removed 5 bases at V and 6 bases at J, leaving 6 bases unmatched. The CDR3 reads CASSRGLAGEGEQYF. CDR3 sequence (DNA): TGTGCCAGCAGCAGGGGACTAGCGGGAGAAGGCGAGCAGTACTTC.

V usage is TRBV7-9 and J usage is TRBJ2-5, with 10 bases that match TRBD2. V was clipped by 2 bases and J by 3 bases; unmatched bases: 3. In germline, CDR1 is SEHNR, CDR2 FQNEAQ (reference sequence). This CDR3 has 15 residues. The DNA for the CDR3 is TGTGCCAGCAGCTTATACCTAGCGGGGGAAGAGACCCAGTACTTC. It encodes CASSLYLAGEETQYF.

The chain links TRBV18 to TRBJ2-7; possibly TRBD2 for D (7 bases). The CDR3 is 14 amino acids. The V gene lost 3 bases and the J gene lost 5 bases, with 14 bases spanning the gap. Germline CDR1 is KGHSH and CDR2 is LQKENI. This CDR3 reads CASSPQRDNHEQYF. CDR3 DNA: TGTGCCAGCTCACCCCAGCGGGACAACCACGAGCAGTACTTC.

This clone has a single count. The chain links TRBV21-1 to TRBJ2-7; TRBD1, the D gene given by the table, was not confirmed from the DNA. TRBV21-1 is reported as a pseudogene. The CDR3 has 14 residues. This chain's CDR3 is CASPNRASSYEQYF. In DNA, the CDR3 is TGTGCCAGTCCTAACAGGGCTTCTTCCTACGAGCAGTACTTC.

The J gene is TRBJ1-1, the V gene TRBV19; 9 bases fit TRBD1. Trimming took 6 bases from V and 0 from J; bases not matched to a gene: 5. Germline V gene data show CDR1 as LNHDA and CDR2 as SQIVND (reference sequence). This CDR3 contains 15 residues. The CDR3 DNA reads as TGTGCCAGTAGCCCAGGGACAGGGATGAACACTGAAGCTTTCTTT. Translation gives CASSPGTGMNTEAFF.

The chain recombines TRBV6-6 with TRBJ2-1, with TRBD1 matching over 8 bases. Germline values: CDR1 MNHNY, CDR2 SVGAGI (reference sequence). This CDR3 region has 12 residues. V shed 5 bases, J shed 9 bases, and the junction held 3 bases outside the gene matches. The CDR3 here is CASSDRGGEQFF. In DNA form, the CDR3 reads TGTGCCAGCAGTGACAGGGGTGGTGAGCAGTTCTTC.

V usage is TRBV28 and J usage is TRBJ2-5, with 12 bases that match TRBD2. The CDR3 spans 17 residues. Germline CDR1 is MDHEN and CDR2 is SYDVKM. V was clipped by 7 bases and J by 3 bases; unmatched bases: 12. The CDR3 DNA follows: TGTGCCAGCAACACCCCGGAACTAGCGGGAGGAAAAGAGACCCAGTACTTC. It encodes CASNTPELAGGKETQYF.

The gene calls are TRBV29-1 and TRBJ1-1, with D perhaps TRBD1 (6 bases). Germline loops: CDR1 SQVTM, CDR2 ANQGSEA. This CDR3 has 13 amino acids. V gave up 0 bases and J gave up 11 bases, with 16 bases separating them. CDR3 protein: CSVEEGGGGAAFF. CDR3 sequence (DNA): TGCAGCGTTGAAGAAGGCGGGGGCGGCGCGGCTTTCTTT.